The present entry profiles one TCR beta chain with its context. What it binds is unknown. This record comes from a study of blood T cells in healthy people across ages. General observations from the study: Among T cells, TCR beta diversity per million cells dropped roughly linearly as age rose. Considered underestimates were the diversity estimates obtained from one million T cells.

Germline-derived CDR1 and CDR2 are SNHLY and FYNNEI. J was trimmed by 9 bases and V by 6 bases; bases with no gene match: 13. This CDR3 has 14 residues. Total RNA, at least 6 micrograms per sample, came from PBMCs. Together with a sample-barcoded 5' primer, a J-beta primer mix was included in a second PCR lasting about 7 to 11 cycles. The authors tagged each cDNA molecule using a template-switch adaptor with 12 random nucleotides. One entry per CDR3 protein, called by TCRdb with MiXCR from the 5' RACE reads. The table lists approximately 1.5 million distinct CDR3 sequences, under 55% of them singletons, with roughly 3.7% in the top ten.

This chain uses TRBV2 with TRBJ2-7; TRBD1 matches at 8 bases. Material for sequencing was blood. The sequence derives from a woman between 18 and 30 years old in good health. The CDR3: CASRKTGDAAGQYF. The CDR3 DNA sequence: TGTGCCAGCAGGAAGACAGGGGACGCCGCCGGGCAGTACTTC. Using reference TRBV2 and TRBJ2-7 for the parts outside the CDR3, the full variable domain is EPEVTQTPSHQVTQMGQEVILRCVPISNHLYFYWYRQILGQKVEFLVSFYNNEISEKSEIFDDQFSVERPDGSNFTLKIRSTKLEDSAMYFCASRKTGDAAGQYFGPGTRLTVT.